The 18 T cell receptor beta chains listed next were all sequenced from one sample in a study of shared clonotypes between healthy human individuals. Libraries were prepared by immunoSEQ multiplex PCR; TCRdb keeps only in-frame clonotypes and omits some of them. This sample has roughly 2.5 million clones, with approximately 94% found just once. Sequenced sample: naive CD4+ T cells sorted from blood. The subset denotes: CD45RA+ positively selected. The receptors come from a man between 18 and 35 years old in good health.

The rearrangement links TRBV7-2 to TRBJ2-1; 8 bases line up with TRBD2. This CDR3 is 17 amino acids long. Germline V gene lookup returns CDR1 SGHTA and CDR2 FQGNSA. V lost 1 base, J lost 0 bases, and 5 bases stayed unmatched. The CDR3 is CASSLVTSGSSYNEQFF. The CDR3 region has the DNA TGTGCCAGCAGCTTAGTAACTAGCGGATCCTCCTACAATGAGCAGTTCTTC.

To note about this clone: This sample also contains other DNA sequences that code for the same CDR3. The chain joins TRBV7-2 to TRBJ1-5; D is perhaps TRBD1 (5 bases). The CDR3 extends over 13 amino acids. V was cut by 3 bases and J by 4 bases, with 7 bases left in between. Germline values: CDR1 SGHTA, CDR2 FQGNSA. CDR3 in amino acids: CASSFGGNQPQHF. CDR3 DNA sequence: TGTGCCAGCAGCTTTGGGGGAAATCAGCCCCAGCATTTT.

This chain connects TRBV18 to TRBJ1-1; D is unresolved. V dropped 3 bases and J dropped 0 bases, with 11 bases sitting between them. The CDR3 totals 15 residues. The germline gives CDR1 KGHSH, CDR2 LQKENI. CDR3 sequence (DNA): TGTGCCAGCTCACCGATAGCTGGGATGAACACTGAAGCTTTCTTT. Translating gives CASSPIAGMNTEAFF.

The CDR3 DNA follows: TGTGCCAGCAGTGAAGCAGAGGCTACCCGTACGCAGTATTTT. Protein: CASSEAEATRTQYF. V gene TRBV2 combines with J gene TRBJ2-3; D is unclear. The germline V gene has CDR1 SNHLY and CDR2 FYNNEI. This CDR3 has 14 residues. The V and J ends lost 0 bases and 8 bases respectively, with 12 bases between them.

V and J are TRBV28 and TRBJ2-4, with 8 bases lining up with TRBD2. This CDR3 has 14 amino acids. V lost 6 bases, J lost 7 bases, and 8 bases stayed unmatched. Germline CDR1 MDHEN, CDR2 SYDVKM. CDR3 nucleotides: TGTGCCAGCAGCCGTGGGACTAGAGGGAACATTCAGTACTTC. Translated: CASSRGTRGNIQYF.

The rearrangement joins TRBV7-2 to TRBJ2-7; D perhaps matches TRBD2 (6 bases). The V and J ends lost 3 bases and 0 bases respectively, with 15 bases between them. The CDR3 has 16 residues. Germline V gene lookup returns CDR1 SGHTA and CDR2 FQGNSA. In DNA form, the CDR3 reads TGTGCCAGCAGCTTTATTCGGACTAAAACCTCCTACGAGCAGTACTTC. This sequence encodes CASSFIRTKTSYEQYF.

This clone was found a few times. The chain carries TRBV9 and TRBJ1-1; unclear D gene. Looked up from germline, CDR1 is SGDLS and CDR2 is YYNGEE. The germline V and J ends were trimmed by 2 bases and 7 bases, with 15 bases remaining between them. The CDR3 consists of 14 residues. The CDR3 nucleotides read TGTGCCAGCAGCGTTGCCGGCCAGGACGGTGAAGCTTTCTTT. Protein: CASSVAGQDGEAFF.

The chain recombines TRBV7-3 with TRBJ2-2; 9 positions agree with TRBD1. This CDR3 has 16 amino acids. Germline V gene lookup returns CDR1 SGHTA and CDR2 FQGTGA. After removal of 4 bases from V and 0 bases from J, the junction contained 3 bases not matched to a gene. CDR3 sequence: CASSSRQGANTGELFF. The CDR3 region has the DNA TGTGCCAGCAGCTCAAGACAGGGGGCGAACACCGGGGAGCTGTTTTTT.

The V and J genes are TRBV9 and TRBJ2-2; possibly TRBD1 for D (6 bases). Trimming removed 1 base at V and 2 bases at J, with 15 bases between. Germline V lookup: CDR1 SGDLS, CDR2 YYNGEE. The CDR3 length is 17 residues. CDR3 nucleotide sequence: TGTGCCAGCAGCGTAATTAGAGGGGGTTCAAACACCGGGGAGCTGTTTTTT. This encodes CASSVIRGGSNTGELFF.

The chain links TRBV7-2 to TRBJ1-5; 10 positions match TRBD1. V lost 6 bases to trimming and J lost 4 bases; unmatched junction nucleotides: 15. Germline V gene data show CDR1 as SGHTA and CDR2 as FQGNSA. CDR3 size: 18 residues. CDR3: CASSVEGQGSAENQPQHF. For the CDR3, the DNA is TGTGCCAGCAGTGTTGAGGGACAGGGGTCGGCAGAAAATCAGCCCCAGCATTTT. Full variable domain (outside the CDR3, taken from reference TRBV7-2 and TRBJ1-5): GAGVSQSPSNKVTEKGKDVELRCDPISGHTALYWYRQSLGQGLEFLIYFQGNSAPDKSGLPSDRFSAERTGGSVSTLTIQRTQQEDSAVYLCASSVEGQGSAENQPQHFGDGTRLSIL.

The gene calls are TRBV15 and TRBJ1-2; tentative D call: TRBD1 (6 bases). The CDR3 has 15 amino acids. Trimming took off 1 base at V and 8 bases at J, with 17 bases between the two ends. Germline V gene lookup returns CDR1 LNHNV and CDR2 YYDKDF (reference sequence). The CDR3, as DNA: TGTGCCACCAGCAGAGGGGGGTCAGGGGCCGGCGGCTACACCTTC. Its protein product is CATSRGGSGAGGYTF.

This chain uses TRBV28 with TRBJ2-3, with D perhaps TRBD2 (5 bases). The CDR3 totals 14 residues. The V end was cut by 7 bases, the J end by 1 base, with 12 bases between. The germline V gene has CDR1 MDHEN and CDR2 SYDVKM. The CDR3 coding sequence is TGTGCCAGCAATCGGGGTCGCCGCACAGATACGCAGTATTTT. Translated: CASNRGRRTDTQYF.

The chain joins TRBV4-1 to TRBJ1-4; TRBD1 is a possible D gene (5 bases). The V end lost 0 bases, the J end lost 10 bases, and 12 bases lay between the germline ends. The germline CDR1 and CDR2 sequences are MGHRA and YSYEKL. This CDR3 is 14 amino acids long. CDR3 sequence: CASSQEPGRGKLFF. The CDR3 DNA follows: TGCGCCAGCAGCCAAGAGCCAGGGAGGGGAAAACTGTTTTTT.

The rearrangement joins TRBV19 to TRBJ2-5, with a possible D match to TRBD2 (7 bases). Germline assignment: CDR1 LNHDA and CDR2 SQIVND (reference sequence). V was pared by 6 bases and J by 4 bases, with 15 bases between. This CDR3 spans 14 amino acids. CDR3 protein: CASSPWGGPETQYF. In DNA, the CDR3 is TGTGCCAGTAGCCCATGGGGGGGCCCAGAGACCCAGTACTTC.

The genes are TRBV6-1 and TRBJ1-3; D ambiguous. This CDR3 has 15 residues. The V gene's germline CDR1 is MNHNS and CDR2 SASEGT. Trimming shortened V by 1 base and J by 0 bases, and 7 bases separated the two germline ends. In DNA form, the CDR3 reads TGTGCCAGCAGTGAAGAGAGGTTCTCTGGAAACACCATATATTTT. Its translation is CASSEERFSGNTIYF.

The chain carries TRBV29-1 and TRBJ2-5, with 12 nucleotides matching TRBD1. V shed 0 bases and J 5 bases; nucleotides not matched to a gene: 7. The germline V gene has CDR1 SQVTM and CDR2 ANQGSEA. The CDR3 is 16 amino acids. The CDR3 loop reads CSVEDRGTGGSETQYF. The CDR3 DNA is TGCAGCGTTGAAGATCGGGGGACAGGGGGCAGTGAGACCCAGTACTTC.

This clone has just one count. This chain uses TRBV6-6 with TRBJ2-1, with D possibly being TRBD2 (5 bases). Germline CDR1 and CDR2: MNHNY and SVGAGI (reference sequence). The CDR3 covers 12 residues. The V gene lost 8 bases and the J gene lost 8 bases, with 13 bases spanning the gap. In DNA, the CDR3 is TGTGCCAGCTCGAGGGTACAAGATGAGCAGTTCTTC. Translating it yields CASSRVQDEQFF.

The J gene is TRBJ1-2, the V gene TRBV6-5, with D maybe TRBD1 (5 bases). Germline values: CDR1 MNHEY, CDR2 SVGAGI. The CDR3 runs to 12 residues. V was cut by 6 bases and J by 12 bases, with 17 bases left in between. CDR3 nucleotide sequence: TGTGCCAGCAGCTTGGGGGGGGGACCCCACACCTTC. Protein product: CASSLGGGPHTF.